The rows below give T cell receptor beta chains drawn from one sample of a study of blood T cell repertoires in COVID-19. Produced via immunoSEQ multiplex PCR; TCRdb's table is partial and in-frame only. Of 40,000 or so clones detected, 80% to 90% appear once; the ten largest clones hold over 1.5%. The sequenced sample was peripheral blood. The origin of the receptors is a man aged 60-69 years with COVID-19, enrolled during active disease. Both conserved end residues are trimmed from each CDR3.

cdr3_length v_call cdr3_aa
12 TRBV6-1 ASSEGGGGTEAF
16 TRBV10-3 AAQGAAGPGLQQETQY
13 TRBV28 ASSPSAGSLWRLF
14 TRBV5-1 ASSLGGAGGKQPQH
13 TRBV6-5 ASSSEFSGLETQY
12 TRBV7-2 ASSLQGVSETQY
12 TRBV25-1 ASSEGQGANTIY
11 TRBV29-1 SVERGRGREAF
14 TRBV5-4 ASSSVTGSSYNEQF
11 TRBV29-1 SVEARGYYGYT
14 TRBV7-3 ASSLRTSDSTDTQY
10 TRBV5-1 ASRGAGTEAF
11 TRBV2 AGRRGTGETQY
13 TRBV7-2 ASSLKERMDTEAF
10 TRBV6-5 ASSLQGRVAF
16 TRBV4-1 ASSQGGQGGGFNQPQH
11 TRBV6-5 ASTRGNDQPQH
13 TRBV5-1 ASSPGQGASYEQY
13 TRBV5-1 ASSLGQGIYNEQF
13 TRBV7-3 ASSPLAEITDTQY
14 TRBV28 ASSTRRTGGQETQY
13 TRBV5-4 ASSSDGISNQPQH
13 TRBV19 ASSPMTATNEKLF
14 TRBV19 ASSSSQGAAGNTIY
10 TRBV18 ASSPQQTEAF
12 TRBV6-9 ASSSFRGSTEAF
12 TRBV19 ASTATGAASPLH
14 TRBV29-1 SATSAGTGGGQSQH
13 TRBV30 ACLFSGVGDTEAF
12 TRBV7-9 ASSRDLDNSPLH
14 TRBV2 ASSMTLPGNTGELF
12 TRBV11-2 ASIYDRGYNEQF
15 TRBV11-2 ASSSSSSGSSYNEQF
13 TRBV30 AWRPLGTSKNIQY
12 TRBV5-1 ASSHGQRKETQY
14 TRBV4-2 ASSQEARVEGEKLF
11 TRBV9 ASSVDDDREAF